This T cell receptor (beta chain) was profiled in a study of blood T cell repertoires in COVID-19. The wider study: T cells, B-cell-depleted T cells, or PBMCs supplied cDNA or gDNA.

TCRdb keeps only in-frame clones here, not all; method: immunoSEQ multiplex PCR. The sample contains about 160,000 clones, around nine tenths of which appear only once. The CDR3 has 15 amino acids. Germline V CDR1 and CDR2: SEHNR, FQNEAQ (reference sequence). V shed 7 bases and J shed 1 base, with 15 bases lying between them. Enrolment of Seattle patients took place during active infection, and they were followed longitudinally. Material for sequencing was peripheral blood. The chain carries TRBV7-9 and TRBJ2-3; tentatively, D is TRBD2 (5 bases). The receptor was isolated from a woman aged 70 to 79 with COVID-19, enrolled during active disease. The CDR3 reads CASINQDLRTDTQYF. The CDR3 coding sequence is TGTGCCAGCATCAACCAGGACTTGCGCACAGATACGCAGTATTTT. Based on the CDR3 plus reference TRBV7-9 and TRBJ2-3, the full variable domain is DTGVSQNPRHKITKRGQNVTFRCDPISEHNRLYWYRQTLGQGPEFLTYFQNEAQLEKSRLLSDRFSAERPKGSFSTLEIQRTEQGDSAMYLCASINQDLRTDTQYFGPGTRLTVL.